The 4 T cell receptor beta chains reported below all come from one sample, sequenced in a study of molecular identifiers for immune sequencing clone quantification. Via MiXCR, TCRdb re-called the PCR reads, giving one row per CDR3 protein. Of a few hundred thousand distinct CDR3 sequences listed, over 20% are singletons. Specimen: naive CD8+ T cells from blood, with Jurkat cell RNA spiked in. As for subset: FACS-sorted CD8+CD4-CCR7+CD45RA+ naive T cells. These TCRs come from a human donor in good health. Some libraries in this study had Jurkat cell RNA spiked in.

This clonotype was counted at least ten times. The rearrangement joins TRBV24-1 to TRBJ2-3; D perhaps matches TRBD2 (5 bases). Germline V gene data show CDR1 as KGHDR and CDR2 as SFDVKD. The V end lost 3 bases, the J end lost 4 bases, and 10 bases lay between the germline ends. The CDR3 has 14 residues. The CDR3 sequence: CATSDPGVADTQYF. As DNA, the CDR3 is TGTGCCACCAGTGATCCCGGGGTAGCAGATACGCAGTATTTT.

This clonotype has just one count. A clone one base away is much larger, so this may be a read error. V is TRBV29-1 and J is TRBJ2-7; 7 bases are a match to TRBD1. The CDR3 is 12 amino acids. Per the germline V gene, CDR1 is SQVTM and CDR2 is ANQGSEA. V lost 8 bases, J lost 2 bases, and 6 bases stayed unmatched. The CDR3 loop is CSIRDSAYEQYF. The CDR3 region has the DNA TGCAGCATCCGGGACAGCGCCTACGAGCAGTACTTC.

This clonotype came up many times. The chain carries TRBV30 and TRBJ2-7, with 10 bases fitting TRBD1. Trimming cost V 0 bases and J 2 bases; bases outside gene matches: 1. From germline, CDR1 is GTSNPN and CDR2 SVGIG (reference sequence). The CDR3 spans 14 residues. CDR3 sequence reads: CAWSVGTGAYEQYF. The CDR3 region has the DNA TGTGCCTGGAGTGTAGGGACAGGGGCCTACGAGCAGTACTTC.

This clonotype was seen ten or more times. The V and J genes are TRBV20-1 and TRBJ2-5; 7 positions match TRBD1. CDR3 length: 15 residues. Germline V gene data show CDR1 as DFQATT and CDR2 as SNEGSKA (reference sequence). The V gene end was trimmed by 3 bases and the J gene end by 4 bases; junction bases not matched to a gene: 11. CDR3 region: CSARGQTTAVETQYF. CDR3 DNA: TGCAGTGCTAGGGGACAGACTACAGCCGTAGAGACCCAGTACTTC.